This TCR beta chain was observed in a study of vaccination effects on CD4 cells after COVID-19. V was clipped by 4 bases and J by 2 bases; unmatched bases: 12. The V gene's germline CDR1 is MNHNS and CDR2 SASEGT. This CDR3 is 17 amino acids long. Repertoires were generated with immunoSEQ multiplex PCR, while TCRdb's copy carries only in-frame clones and drops some. The sample yields 22,000 or so clones, 76% seen once. Prior to sequencing, the ViraFEST assay stimulated PBMC with viral peptide pools, which expanded the antigen-specific CD4+ T cells. When less than 12 days of culture had elapsed, CD4+ T cells were isolated. Each participant received a vaccine that was either BNT162b2 or mRNA-1273, given as two doses. Over 1.5 million PBMC per well were cultured with approximately 9.7 IU/ml IL-2 and roughly 9.9 ug/ml peptides. A half-volume exchange with IL-2 medium occurred on days 3 and 7. This clone has just one count. What it recognizes is unknown.

The chain joins TRBV6-1 to TRBJ1-2; the match to TRBD1 covers 8 bases. This TCR derives from a human donor who received a COVID-19 vaccine. The specimen was CD4+ T cells from PBMCs cultured with HCoV-229E spike peptides, collected after COVID-19 vaccination. The CDR3 loop is CASSVRTGIIENYGYTF. CDR3 DNA sequence: TGTGCCAGCAGTGTACGGACAGGGATTATCGAGAACTATGGCTACACCTTC.